This T cell receptor beta chain emerged from a study of human versus mouse CDR3 diversity and MHC coevolution. The junction had 6 bases not matched to a gene; V was cut back by 3 bases and J by 8 bases. Looked up from germline, CDR1 is MNHEY and CDR2 is SMNVEV (reference sequence). The CDR3 extends over 15 amino acids. Clones were sequenced by immunoSEQ multiplex PCR, and TCRdb holds only the in-frame ones, with some missing. The sample has just under 60,000 clones, roughly 94% seen once; the top ten hold approximately 19%. The sample was naive CD4+ T cells from blood. Subset denoted: CD45RO-negative CD62L-positive naive CD4 T cells. The gene calls are TRBV27 and TRBJ2-7, with 14 bases that match TRBD2. The TCR comes from a person in their sixties or seventies in good health. CDR3 coding DNA: TGTGCCAGCAGTTTCACGACTAGCGGGAGGGGGAAGCAGTACTTC. This gives the protein CASSFTTSGRGKQYF.